This T cell receptor (beta chain) was identified during a study of blood T cell repertoires in COVID-19. Study overall: From T cells, B-cell-depleted T cells, or PBMCs came the material, which was cDNA or gDNA.

As originally analysed: Using reference gene primer amplification, nucleated cell counts were estimated. Using immunoSEQ multiplex PCR, the repertoire was profiled, and TCRdb retains in-frame clones only, with some absent. V, J and clone size were drawn from that table, and D and trimming were deduced from the DNA. The sample includes over 200,000 clones, over 75% of them seen just once. The ends were cut back, 8 bases at V and 6 bases at J, with 13 bases in the middle. CDR3 length: 12 amino acids. Germline loops: CDR1 PRHDT, CDR2 FYEKMQ (reference sequence). The sequenced material came from peripheral blood. This receptor was obtained from a human donor in a cohort sampled during active COVID-19. This rearrangement joins TRBV13 to TRBJ1-1; D remains ambiguous. The CDR3 DNA reads TGTGCCAGCGGGAGGTACGTCGCTGAAGCTTTCTTT. Amino acids: CASGRYVAEAFF.